This entry is about one T cell receptor beta chain. What it binds is not known. Profiles of TCR beta VDJ and CDR3 were generated from a genomic DNA template. Each CDR3 protein is one row after TCRdb ran MiXCR on the reads. The sample consists of about 180,000 distinct CDR3 sequences, about 47% of them appearing once. This entry comes from a study of CD8+CD57+ T cells in acquired aplastic anemia. In the study overall: Sorted CD4+ and CD8+ cells yielded DNA averaging around 3.2 ug. General study points: Levels of CD8+ Simpson's diversity were not significantly distinct in patients versus controls.

This CDR3 has 14 residues. The ends were cut back, 3 bases at V and 0 bases at J, with 8 bases in the middle. Germline CDR1 and CDR2: ENHRY and SYGVKD. This sequence was found in a human donor in good health. The V gene is TRBV10-3, the J gene TRBJ1-1; the D is unclear. The sequencing sample was made of sorted CD4+, CD8+, or CD8+CD57+ T cells (not recorded which) from PBMCs. CDR3 protein: CAISDGGMNTEAFF. The DNA for the CDR3 is TGTGCCATCAGTGATGGAGGTATGAACACTGAAGCTTTCTTT.